This TCR beta chain was recorded in a study of T cells after posttransplantation cyclophosphamide. Whole-study results and caveats: Later post-transplant blood repertoires were often dominated by donor CD8+ memory clones. Blood and skin or GI T cell repertoires showed limited TRB overlap. TRB clonality was highly associated with recipient CMV seropositivity and reactivation.

Control samples came 1 year after myeloablative marrow transplants with methotrexate plus calcineurin inhibitor. Repertoires were generated with immunoSEQ multiplex PCR, while TCRdb's copy carries only in-frame clones and drops some. Among roughly 19,000 clones, approximately 90% were seen once, and the ten largest hold about 2%. Note on this clone: Its antigen is still unknown.

The junction had 13 bases not matched to a gene; V was cut back by 4 bases and J by 12 bases. The CDR3 loop spans 14 amino acids. Germline values: CDR1 SGDLS, CDR2 YYNGEE. The V and J genes are TRBV9 and TRBJ2-1, with 7 bases aligning to TRBD2. The clonotype originates from a female patient in her 30s who received an allogeneic stem cell transplant from an unrelated donor, was CMV-positive, and had acute and chronic GVHD. Some T cells could come from the graft donor. Sequencing was performed on PBMCs, taken approximately twelve months after allogeneic stem cell transplant with calcineurin inhibitor and methotrexate. The CDR3 nucleotides read TGTGCCAGCAGCCCCGAAAGGGGCGGGAGTCCGCAGTTCTTC. Residues: CASSPERGGSPQFF.